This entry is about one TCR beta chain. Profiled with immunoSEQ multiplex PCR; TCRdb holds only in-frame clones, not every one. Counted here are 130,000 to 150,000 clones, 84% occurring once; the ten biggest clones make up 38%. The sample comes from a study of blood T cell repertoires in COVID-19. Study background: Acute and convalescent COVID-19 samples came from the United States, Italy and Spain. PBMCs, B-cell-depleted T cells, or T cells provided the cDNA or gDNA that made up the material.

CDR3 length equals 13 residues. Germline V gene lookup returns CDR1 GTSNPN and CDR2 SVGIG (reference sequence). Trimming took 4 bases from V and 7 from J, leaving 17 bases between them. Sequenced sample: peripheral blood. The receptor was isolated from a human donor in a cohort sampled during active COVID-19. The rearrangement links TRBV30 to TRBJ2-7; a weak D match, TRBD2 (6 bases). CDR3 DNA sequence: TGTGCCTGGACTAGGAGGGGTCCTGGGGAGCAGTACTTC. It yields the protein CAWTRRGPGEQYF.